The source of this TCR beta chain is a study of T-cell memory formation after mild COVID-19. Overall study results and limits: Pre-infection memory harbored some responding clones, suggesting cross-reactive memory joined.

TCRdb itself ran the 5' RACE reads through MiXCR, one entry per CDR3 protein. The sample carries more than 400,000 distinct CDR3 sequences, around a sixth recorded once. Concerning this clonotype: What it binds is unknown.

The V and J ends lost 1 base and 6 bases respectively, with 9 bases between them. This CDR3 contains 13 residues. Germline V gene lookup returns CDR1 DFQATT and CDR2 SNEGSKA (reference sequence). The sample was PBMCs or a T cell subset sorted from them (not recorded which). This sequence joins TRBV20-1 and TRBJ2-2; D might be TRBD2 (6 bases). The sequence came from an adult woman who had mild COVID-19 (a few samples of this study predate the infection). Cell type and time point are not known. CDR3 DNA sequence: TGCAGTGCTAGAGGGGGGACTCCCGGGGAGCTGTTTTTT. Amino acids: CSARGGTPGELFF.